Listed below are T cell receptor beta chains from one sample, sequenced in a study of T and B cells in COVID-19 patients. TCRdb fed the multiplex PCR reads into MiXCR, producing one record per CDR3 protein. The table records some 13,000 distinct CDR3 sequences, roughly 26% of them present only once. Sequenced sample: blood. These receptor sequences come from a human donor who had recovered from COVID-19. CDR3s include the opening cysteine and the closing phenylalanine or tryptophan. D genes are given only for firm matches. Only some rows state a clone size, as once, few, many or a class for expanded clones.

J gene | D gene | clone size | V gene | CDR3 DNA | CDR3 protein
TRBJ1-1 | NA | NA | TRBV6-5 | TGTGCCAGCAGCCGCCGGACAGTGTGGGAGACCACTGAAGCTTTCTTT | CASSRRTVWETTEAFF
TRBJ2-3 | TRBD2 | medium-sized | TRBV11-1 | TGTGCCAGCAGCACACCGGGACTAAAAAATACGCAGTATTTT | CASSTPGLKNTQYF
TRBJ2-2 | TRBD2 | once | TRBV20-1 | TGCGCGGGACTAGCGGGGGGGCGGAACACCGGGGAGCTGTTTTTT | CAGLAGGRNTGELFF
TRBJ2-2 | TRBD1 | NA | TRBV6-5 | TGTGCCAGCAGTTCGTCCGGGACAGGAAGCGTGGAGCTGTTTTTT | CASSSSGTGSVELFF
TRBJ1-1 | NA | NA | TRBV6-6 | TGTGCCAGCAGTTACTCTGGGGGGCCTGAAGCTTTCTTT | CASSYSGGPEAFF
TRBJ2-7 | TRBD2 | NA | TRBV19 | TGTGCCGGTGGACTAGCGGTGGGGCAATGCGAGCAGTACTTC | CAGGLAVGQCEQYF
TRBJ2-7 | TRBD1 | NA | TRBV6-2/TRBV6-3 | TGTGCCAGCAGGGCCGGACAGGTTTTTGGCGAGCAGTACTTC | CASRAGQVFGEQYF
TRBJ2-3 | TRBD1 | few | TRBV6-6 | TGTGCCAGCAGCCGGTCGACAGGGACAGATACGCAGTATTTT | CASSRSTGTDTQYF
TRBJ2-3 | NA | few | TRBV20-1 | TGCAGTGCTTCACGACAGGCCGCCGATACGCAGTATTTT | CSASRQAADTQYF
TRBJ1-6 | NA | few | TRBV5-5 | TGTGCCAGCAGCTTGGATCCCCGATCACCCCTCCACTTT | CASSLDPRSPLHF
TRBJ1-6 | NA | NA | TRBV4-2 | TGTGCCAGCAGCCAAGGGACAAACCCGAGCTCCTATAATTCACCCCTCCACTTT | CASSQGTNPSSYNSPLHF
TRBJ2-5 | TRBD1 | NA | TRBV11-2 | TGTGCCAGCAGCGATACGAGGACAGGGGATGAGACCCAGTACTTC | CASSDTRTGDETQYF
TRBJ2-5 | TRBD1 | NA | TRBV18 | TGTGCCAGCTCACCGGATCCGGGACAGGGGAGTACCCAGTACTTC | CASSPDPGQGSTQYF
TRBJ2-3 | TRBD2 | NA | TRBV6-2/TRBV6-3 | TGTGCCAGCAGCCGGGGGGGCACAGATACGCAGTATTTT | CASSRGGTDTQYF
TRBJ1-1 | TRBD1 | NA | TRBV10-3 | TGTGCCATCAGAGGACAGGGGTCAGCGAACACTGAAGCTTTCTTT | CAIRGQGSANTEAFF
TRBJ2-7 | TRBD1 | NA | TRBV6-5 | TGTGCCAGCAGCAACCGGGACAGGGCCTACGAGCAGTACTTC | CASSNRDRAYEQYF
TRBJ1-2 | NA | many | TRBV30 | TGTGCCTGGAGTGTAGGGGCAAGGTTCTATGGCTACACCTTC | CAWSVGARFYGYTF
TRBJ2-3 | TRBD2 | few | TRBV13 | TGTGCCAGCAGTTGGACCGCCGGGACTAGCGGGGGGTTCGATACGCAGTATTTT | CASSWTAGTSGGFDTQYF
TRBJ2-3 | NA | NA | TRBV7-2 | TGTGCCAGCAGTGACCAGGGTTTATCCACAGATACGCAGTATTTT | CASSDQGLSTDTQYF
TRBJ1-2 | NA | NA | TRBV30 | TGTGCCTGCCCACTCCCTCAGTCGTCGGTTTTCTATGGCTACACCTTC | CACPLPQSSVFYGYTF
TRBJ2-1 | NA | NA | TRBV27 | TGTGCCAGCAGTTTATACTTTGGGTCCTACAATGAGCAGTTCTTC | CASSLYFGSYNEQFF
TRBJ1-2 | TRBD1 | NA | TRBV30 | TGTGCCTGGAGCAGCGGGACAGACTATGGCTACACCTTC | CAWSSGTDYGYTF
TRBJ2-1 | NA | NA | TRBV27 | TGTGCCAGCAGTTTGGGGCAGGGTTCCTACAATGAGCAGTTCTTC | CASSLGQGSYNEQFF
TRBJ2-6 | TRBD2 | few | TRBV6-2/TRBV6-3 | TGTGCCAGCACCCTTCGGACTAGCGGGGCGTTCTTAAGGGCCAACGTCCTGACTTTC | CASTLRTSGAFLRANVLTF
TRBJ1-5 | NA | NA | TRBV15 | TGTGCCACCAGCAGAGATCGCCCTAGCAATCAGCCCCAGCATTTT | CATSRDRPSNQPQHF
TRBJ2-7 | TRBD1 | medium-sized | TRBV19 | TGTGCCAGTAGTATTTCCGGGGACAGGGCTTCCTACGAGCAGTACTTC | CASSISGDRASYEQYF
TRBJ2-1 | TRBD2 | NA | TRBV12-3/TRBV12-4 | TGTGCCAGCAGTTTAGAGCGGGGGGGTGACAATGAGCAGTTCTTC | CASSLERGGDNEQFF
TRBJ1-6 | NA | NA | TRBV30 | TGTGCCTGGAGTCTAGGGAATTCACCCCTCCACTTT | CAWSLGNSPLHF
TRBJ2-1 | NA | many | TRBV5-6 | TGTGCCAGCAGCTCTCTCGGGGGTTCCTACAATGAGCAGTTCTTC | CASSSLGGSYNEQFF
TRBJ2-1 | NA | many | TRBV6-5 | TGTGCCAGCAGTCCCCTGGAGCGGAGCTCCTACAATGAGCAGTTCTTC | CASSPLERSSYNEQFF
TRBJ2-7 | NA | NA | TRBV20-1 | TGCAGTGCCGAACAACCCGGGTCAGGGTCATCGGCCGAGCAGTACTTC | CSAEQPGSGSSAEQYF
TRBJ1-1 | NA | few | TRBV30 | TGTGCCTGGAGTTCCGGGGTCCCGACTGAAGCTTTCTTT | CAWSSGVPTEAFF
TRBJ2-7 | TRBD1 | medium-sized | TRBV6-5 | TGTGCCAGCAGTCCCACCGGGACAGGGGCCTCCTACGAGCAGTACTTC | CASSPTGTGASYEQYF
TRBJ1-6 | NA | NA | TRBV5-6 | TGTGCCAGCAGCGGGGTGGGGACCTCACCCCTCCACTTT | CASSGVGTSPLHF
TRBJ2-3 | NA | NA | TRBV12-3/TRBV12-4 | TGTGCCAGCAGTTTAAAGGCAGGGTCGCAGTATTTT | CASSLKAGSQYF
TRBJ2-6 | NA | many | TRBV18 | TGTGCCAGCTCACTCGACGACAGAACTGGGGCCAACGTCCTGACTTTC | CASSLDDRTGANVLTF
TRBJ2-4 | NA | NA | TRBV7-2 | TGTGCCAGCAGCTCCGGACAGAGTCTAGCCAAAAACATTCAGTACTTC | CASSSGQSLAKNIQYF
TRBJ1-2 | TRBD1 | NA | TRBV19 | TGTGCCAGTAGTGCGGACAGGGAGGACTACACCTTC | CASSADREDYTF
TRBJ2-1 | TRBD1 | NA | TRBV24-1 | TGTGCCACCAGTGAGGGACAGGGCTACAATGAGCAGTTCTTC | CATSEGQGYNEQFF
TRBJ2-7 | NA | few | TRBV6-2/TRBV6-3 | TGTGCCAGCAGTTACTCGACAGTAGGGTCCTACGAGCAGTACTTC | CASSYSTVGSYEQYF
TRBJ2-7 | TRBD2 | few | TRBV11-1 | TGTGCCAGCAGCTTAGTAGCGGGAGCGAACGAGCAGTACTTC | CASSLVAGANEQYF
TRBJ1-1 | NA | NA | TRBV27 | TGTGCCAGCAGTTTATATGGGGGAACTGAAGCTTTCTTT | CASSLYGGTEAFF
TRBJ2-5 | NA | NA | TRBV11-2 | TGTGCCAGCAGCTTAGATCTTACACGGGAGACCCAGTACTTC | CASSLDLTRETQYF
TRBJ1-2 | NA | many | TRBV19 | TGTGCCAGTAGTATCCCCTCTCTCGGCCACTATGGCTACACCTTC | CASSIPSLGHYGYTF
TRBJ1-5 | NA | few | TRBV7-2 | TGTGCCAGCAGCTTGTTGGCTCAGCCCCAGCATTTT | CASSLLAQPQHF
TRBJ1-2 | NA | NA | TRBV15 | TGTGCCACCAGCAGAGACGGTGGCTACACCTTC | CATSRDGGYTF
TRBJ2-7 | NA | NA | TRBV4-2 | TGTGCCAGCAGCCAAGATCTAGGGAAATACGAGCAGTACTTC | CASSQDLGKYEQYF
TRBJ2-5 | TRBD2 | few | TRBV7-6 | TGTGCCAGCAGTAAAGCGGGACTAGCGGGGCAAGAGACCCAGTACTTC | CASSKAGLAGQETQYF
TRBJ2-3 | TRBD1 | many | TRBV27 | TGTGCCAGCAGTGTCGGGACAGGGGTTTTTGGAGATACGCAGTATTTT | CASSVGTGVFGDTQYF
TRBJ1-4 | NA | medium-sized | TRBV15 | TGTGCCACACAACAGGGATCGAGTGAAAAACTGTTTTTT | CATQQGSSEKLFF
TRBJ2-3 | TRBD2 | many | TRBV6-5 | TGTGCCAGCAGTTACTTGGGAGGGGATACGCAGTATTTT | CASSYLGGDTQYF
TRBJ2-2 | TRBD2 | medium-sized | TRBV27 | TGTGCCAGCGGGACTAGCAGTTACACCGGGGAGCTGTTTTTT | CASGTSSYTGELFF
TRBJ2-1 | TRBD1 | NA | TRBV28 | TGTGCCTTATCGACAGGGTACAATGAGCAGTTCTTC | CALSTGYNEQFF